The 9 T cell receptor beta chains below were found in one sample sequenced in a study of spatial heterogeneity in lung cancer. Stated time point: sample taken at primary tumor resection. Unsorted samples of tumor, nontumor lung or frozen PBMC had their whole RNA sequenced. TCRdb re-called the 5' RACE reads with MiXCR, one entry per CDR3 protein. Of roughly 23,000 distinct CDR3 sequences listed, less than 5.5% are singletons. This material consisted of PBMCs, taken at surgery. Source of these receptors: a male donor with early-stage non-small cell lung cancer.

At least ten counts were recorded for this clonotype. The rearrangement uses TRBV6-5 and TRBJ1-6, with 8 nucleotides matching TRBD1. Germline V gene data show CDR1 as MNHEY and CDR2 as SVGAGI. The CDR3 has 16 amino acids. Trimming took 5 bases from V and 7 from J; bases not matched to a gene: 10. The CDR3 loop is CASSSSSGGRNSPLHF. The CDR3 DNA is TGTGCCAGCAGTAGCAGTTCAGGGGGCCGAAATTCACCCCTCCACTTT.

This clonotype came up many times. This chain links TRBV11-2 with TRBJ2-3; D not resolved. The CDR3 runs to 13 residues. Germline V CDR1 and CDR2: SGHAT, FQNNGV. V was cut by 4 bases and J by 6 bases, with 11 bases left in between. The CDR3 DNA reads TGTGCCAGCAGCTCACAAGCGCGCGATACGCAGTATTTT. Its translation: CASSSQARDTQYF.

At least ten counts were recorded for this clonotype. The J gene is TRBJ1-1, the V gene TRBV13; D might be TRBD1 (5 bases). The CDR3 runs to 14 residues. CDR1 is PRHDT and CDR2 is FYEKMQ in the germline V gene (reference sequence). V lost 5 bases and J 0 bases, leaving 10 bases between the germline ends. The CDR3 nucleotides read TGTGCCAGCAGCCATGACAGCTTGAACACTGAAGCTTTCTTT. It encodes CASSHDSLNTEAFF.

There are many counts of this clonotype. The rearrangement links TRBV6-5 to TRBJ2-7; D possibly corresponds to TRBD2 (6 bases). The CDR3 sequence is 14 residues long. Germline V gene lookup returns CDR1 MNHEY and CDR2 SVGAGI. V lost 3 bases, J lost 4 bases, and 13 bases lay in between. The DNA of the CDR3 is TGTGCCAGCAGTTATCGCCTGGGGGGATACGAGCAGTACTTC. Translated, it gives CASSYRLGGYEQYF.

This clonotype occurred many times. The gene calls are TRBV5-6 and TRBJ2-1; D possibly corresponds to TRBD2 (6 bases). Germline values: CDR1 SGHDT, CDR2 YYEEEE. This CDR3 contains 15 residues. Deletions cut 1 base from V and 6 bases from J, with 14 bases between. The CDR3 loop is CASSLTGTGSNEQFF. The DNA for the CDR3 is TGTGCCAGCAGCTTGACCGGGACTGGATCCAATGAGCAGTTCTTC.

This clonotype was detected ten times or more. V is TRBV9 and J is TRBJ2-5, with D possibly TRBD1 on 5 matching bases. There are 15 residues in the CDR3. V gave up 0 bases and J gave up 4 bases, with 13 bases separating them. CDR1 and CDR2 from the germline V gene are SGDLS and YYNGEE. CDR3 amino acids: CASSVAGNMGETQYF. The CDR3 DNA sequence: TGTGCCAGCAGCGTAGCAGGGAATATGGGAGAGACCCAGTACTTC.

The table lists this clonotype with many counts. The rearrangement links TRBV20-1 to TRBJ2-3; no firm D call. CDR1 is DFQATT, CDR2 SNEGSKA, per germline (reference sequence). The CDR3 length is 12 residues. V lost 5 bases, J lost 6 bases, and 12 bases lay in between. This chain's CDR3 is CSARGPPDTQYF. The CDR3 DNA is TGCAGTGCTCGAGGACCCCCGGATACGCAGTATTTT.

Notes on this clonotype: As the CDR3 is not closed by the conserved phenylalanine or tryptophan, this likely results from a read error. The chain uses TRBV7-2 and TRBJ2-7, with D possibly being TRBD1 or TRBD2 (5 bases each). Looked up from germline, CDR1 is SGHTA and CDR2 is FQGNSA. Trimming removed 5 bases from V and 6 bases from J, with 23 bases in between. CDR3 length equals 16 residues. CDR3 nucleotides: TGTGCCAGCAGCCGAGGGCAGGGCCTTAGGATAGTCGAGCAGTACTCC. Protein: CASSRGQGLRIVEQYS.

This clonotype has ten or more counts. V is TRBV6-6 and J is TRBJ2-7; D call uncertain. The germline gives CDR1 MNHNY, CDR2 SVGAGI (reference sequence). This CDR3 comprises 13 residues. Trimming pared 2 bases from V and 4 bases from J, leaving 9 bases between. The chain's CDR3 is CASSYLYRYEQYF. The CDR3 DNA reads TGTGCCAGCAGTTACCTCTATAGGTACGAGCAGTACTTC.